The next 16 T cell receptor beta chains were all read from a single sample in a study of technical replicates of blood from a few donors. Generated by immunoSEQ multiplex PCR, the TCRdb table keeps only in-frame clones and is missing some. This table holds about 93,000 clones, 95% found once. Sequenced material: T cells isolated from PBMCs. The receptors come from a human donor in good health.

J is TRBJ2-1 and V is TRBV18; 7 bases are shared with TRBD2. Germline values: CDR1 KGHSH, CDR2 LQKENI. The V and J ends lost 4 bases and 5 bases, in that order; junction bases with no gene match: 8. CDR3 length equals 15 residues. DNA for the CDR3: TGTGCCAGCTCACAACCGGGACTACCCAACAATGAGCAGTTCTTC. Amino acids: CASSQPGLPNNEQFF.

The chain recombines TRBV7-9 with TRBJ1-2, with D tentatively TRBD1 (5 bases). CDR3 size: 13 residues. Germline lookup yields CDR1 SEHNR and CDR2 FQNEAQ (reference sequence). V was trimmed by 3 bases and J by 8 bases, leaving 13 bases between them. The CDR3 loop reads CASSFGGNRGYTF. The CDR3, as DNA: TGTGCCAGCAGCTTCGGGGGGAATCGCGGCTACACCTTC.

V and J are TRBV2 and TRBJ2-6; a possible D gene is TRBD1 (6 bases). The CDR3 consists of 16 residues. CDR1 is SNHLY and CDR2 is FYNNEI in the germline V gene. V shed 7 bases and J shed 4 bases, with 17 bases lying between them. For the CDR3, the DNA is TGTGCCAGCACCCTTGGCAGGGGATCCGGGGCCAACGTCCTGACTTTC. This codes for CASTLGRGSGANVLTF. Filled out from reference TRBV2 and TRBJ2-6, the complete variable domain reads EPEVTQTPSHQVTQMGQEVILRCVPISNHLYFYWYRQILGQKVEFLVSFYNNEISEKSEIFDDQFSVERPDGSNFTLKIRSTKLEDSAMYFCASTLGRGSGANVLTFGAGSRLTVL.

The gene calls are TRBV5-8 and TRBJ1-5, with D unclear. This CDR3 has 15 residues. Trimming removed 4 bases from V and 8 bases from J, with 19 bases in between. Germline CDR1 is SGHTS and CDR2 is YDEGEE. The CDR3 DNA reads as TGTGCCAGCAGCATAACTCCGGGAGCGGGCGAGCCCCAGCATTTT. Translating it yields CASSITPGAGEPQHF.

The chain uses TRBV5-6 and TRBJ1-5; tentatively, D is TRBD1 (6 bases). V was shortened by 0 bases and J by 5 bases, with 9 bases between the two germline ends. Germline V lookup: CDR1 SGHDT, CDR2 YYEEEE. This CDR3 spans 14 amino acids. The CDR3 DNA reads TGTGCCAGCAGCTTGGGTCCAGGGGATCAGCCCCAGCATTTT. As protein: CASSLGPGDQPQHF. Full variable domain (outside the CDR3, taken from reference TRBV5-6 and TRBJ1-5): DAGVTQSPTHLIKTRGQQVTLRCSPKSGHDTVSWYQQALGQGPQFIFQYYEEEERQRGNFPDRFSGHQFPNYSSELNVNALLLGDSALYLCASSLGPGDQPQHFGDGTRLSIL.

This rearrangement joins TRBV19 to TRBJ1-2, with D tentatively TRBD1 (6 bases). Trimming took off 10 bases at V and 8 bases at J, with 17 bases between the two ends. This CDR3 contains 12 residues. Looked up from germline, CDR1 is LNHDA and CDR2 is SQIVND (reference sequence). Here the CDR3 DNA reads TGTGCCACAAGGGAAACAGGGATGGGCTACACCTTC. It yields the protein CATRETGMGYTF.

DNA of the CDR3: TGTGCCAGCAGTTACGAAGGCAGGTCTTACGAGCAGTACTTC. Protein product: CASSYEGRSYEQYF. The chain couples TRBV6-8 to TRBJ2-7; no definite D call. Trimming pared 2 bases from V and 4 bases from J, leaving 12 bases between. The CDR3 sequence is 14 residues long. Germline V CDR1 and CDR2: MNHGY, SAAAGT.

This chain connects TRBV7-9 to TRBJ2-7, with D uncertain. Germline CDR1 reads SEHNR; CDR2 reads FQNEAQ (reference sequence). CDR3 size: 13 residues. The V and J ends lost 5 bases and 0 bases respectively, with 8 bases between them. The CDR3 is CASSPGISYEQYF. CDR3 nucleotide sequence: TGTGCCAGCAGCCCCGGTATCTCCTACGAGCAGTACTTC.

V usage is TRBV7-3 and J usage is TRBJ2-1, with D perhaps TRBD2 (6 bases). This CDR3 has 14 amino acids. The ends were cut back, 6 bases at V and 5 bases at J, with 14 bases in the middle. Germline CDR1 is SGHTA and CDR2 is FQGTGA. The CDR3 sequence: CASRAAAGNNEQFF. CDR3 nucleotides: TGTGCCAGCAGAGCGGCGGCGGGGAACAATGAGCAGTTCTTC.

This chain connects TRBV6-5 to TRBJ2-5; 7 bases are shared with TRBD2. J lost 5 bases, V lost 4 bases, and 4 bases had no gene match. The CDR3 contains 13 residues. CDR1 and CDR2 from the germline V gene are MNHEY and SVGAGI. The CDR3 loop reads CASSFAGGETQYF. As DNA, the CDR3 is TGTGCCAGCAGTTTCGCCGGGGGGGAGACCCAGTACTTC.

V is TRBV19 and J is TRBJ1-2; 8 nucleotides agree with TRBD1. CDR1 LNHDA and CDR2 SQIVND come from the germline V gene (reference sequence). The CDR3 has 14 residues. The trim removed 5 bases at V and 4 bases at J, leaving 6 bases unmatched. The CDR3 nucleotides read TGTGCCAGTAGTTCCGCGACAGGGGCCTATGGCTACACCTTC. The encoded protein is CASSSATGAYGYTF.

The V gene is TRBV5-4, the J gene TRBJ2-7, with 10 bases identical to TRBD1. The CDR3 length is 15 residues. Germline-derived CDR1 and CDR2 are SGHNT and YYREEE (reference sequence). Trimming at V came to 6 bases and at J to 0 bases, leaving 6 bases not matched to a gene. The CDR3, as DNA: TGTGCCAGCACCAGGGACAGGGGAATCTCCTACGAGCAGTACTTC. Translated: CASTRDRGISYEQYF.

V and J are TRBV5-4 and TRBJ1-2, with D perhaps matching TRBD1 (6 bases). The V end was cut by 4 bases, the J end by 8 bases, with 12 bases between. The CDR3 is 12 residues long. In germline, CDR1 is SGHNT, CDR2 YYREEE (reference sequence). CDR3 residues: CASSNGGGGYTF. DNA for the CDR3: TGTGCCAGCAGCAACGGTGGGGGCGGCTACACCTTC. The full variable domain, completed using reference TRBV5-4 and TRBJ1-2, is ETGVTQSPTHLIKTRGQQVTLRCSSQSGHNTVSWYQQALGQGPQFIFQYYREEENGRGNFPPRFSGLQFPNYSSELNVNALELDDSALYLCASSNGGGGYTFGSGTRLTVV.

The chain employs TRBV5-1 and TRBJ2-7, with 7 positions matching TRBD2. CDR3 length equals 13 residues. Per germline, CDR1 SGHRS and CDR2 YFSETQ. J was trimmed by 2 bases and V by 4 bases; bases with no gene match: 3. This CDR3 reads CASSNGTTYEQYF. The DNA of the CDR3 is TGCGCCAGCAGCAACGGGACTACCTACGAGCAGTACTTC.

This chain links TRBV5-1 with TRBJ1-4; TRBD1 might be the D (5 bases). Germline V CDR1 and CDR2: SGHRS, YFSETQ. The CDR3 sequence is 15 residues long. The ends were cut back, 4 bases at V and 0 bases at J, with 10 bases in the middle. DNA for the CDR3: TGCGCCAGCAGCGGAGGGGTAGCAACTAATGAAAAACTGTTTTTT. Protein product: CASSGGVATNEKLFF. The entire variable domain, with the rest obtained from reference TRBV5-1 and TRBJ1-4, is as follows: KAGVTQTPRYLIKTRGQQVTLSCSPISGHRSVSWYQQTPGQGLQFLFEYFSETQRNKGNFPGRFSGRQFSNSRSEMNVSTLELGDSALYLCASSGGVATNEKLFFGSGTQLSVL.

The CDR3 DNA reads TGTGCCAGTGCCGACAGGGGTTCAGATACGCAGTATTTT. This codes for CASADRGSDTQYF. This chain joins TRBV19 and TRBJ2-3; 8 bases align to TRBD1. CDR1 and CDR2 from the germline V gene are LNHDA and SQIVND (reference sequence). Trimming took 8 bases from V and 4 from J; bases not matched to a gene: 5. CDR3 length: 13 residues.